This T cell receptor beta chain was recorded in a study of CD8+CD57+ T cells in acquired aplastic anemia. Study as a whole: Sorted CD4+ and CD8+ cell DNA averaged about 3 ug. Healthy-donor CD4+ cells averaged about 11 million reads. The study, taken as a whole, reports: Patients and controls were found to share over 25 CD8+ CDR3 sequences. Significant differences in CD8+ Simpson's diversity were not observed between patients and controls.

Concerning this clonotype itself: Its antigen remains unidentified.

Trimming removed 3 bases at V and 0 bases at J, with 6 bases between. Germline loops: CDR1 SNHLY, CDR2 FYNNEI. The CDR3 totals 14 residues. The TCR beta profiling, which covered VDJ combination and CDR3 sequence, was carried out using genomic DNA as the template. A single record per CDR3 protein comes from TCRdb applying MiXCR to the reads. In the table there are around 170,000 distinct CDR3 sequences, about 64% of which are singletons. The sequencing input was sorted CD4+, CD8+, or CD8+CD57+ T cells (not recorded which) from PBMCs. This rearrangement joins TRBV2 to TRBJ1-5; no reliable D call. This clonotype was sampled from a human donor in good health. The CDR3 nucleotides are TGTGCCAGCAGTGAGACGGCTAGCAATCAGCCCCAGCATTTT. As protein: CASSETASNQPQHF.